A single T cell receptor (beta chain) is shown here with its context. Its antigen is not identified. The length of the CDR3 is 17 residues. These data are taken from a study of PD-L1 blockade in urothelial cancer. The method was immunoSEQ multiplex PCR; TCRdb's version includes in-frame clones alone and lacks a portion of them. The sample shows about 32,000 clones, just over 35% of them seen only once. Broader study findings: Individuals with durable benefit had more tumor-infiltrating T lymphocytes than others.

The genes are TRBV1 and TRBJ2-1; TRBD2, the D gene given by the table, was not confirmed from the DNA. TRBV1 is assigned pseudogene status. This clonotype was obtained from a man aged 55 to 70 with urothelial cancer. The sequencing here drew on tumor tissue, taken before atezolizumab (anti-PD-L1) treatment. The CDR3: CASSQGGLAAFYNEQFF. The CDR3 DNA follows: TGCGCCAGCAGCCAAGGAGGACTAGCGGCGTTTTACAATGAGCAGTTCTTC.